This T cell receptor beta chain was found in a study of control samples from healthy donors and cancer patients. The CDR3 loop spans 14 amino acids. The V end lost 5 bases, the J end lost 4 bases, and 15 bases lay between the germline ends. Per the germline V gene, CDR1 is MDHEN and CDR2 is SYDVKM. Measured with immunoSEQ multiplex PCR; TCRdb has only the in-frame clones, and not every one. This sample has approximately 59,000 clones, with 70% to 90% found just once. This clonotype originated in a woman aged 60 to 75 with lung cancer. Source material: PBMCs. This chain connects TRBV28 to TRBJ2-7; the D gene is possibly TRBD1 (5 bases). The DNA for the CDR3 is TGTGCCAGCAGTAAAACCAATCAGGGATACGAGCAGTACTTC. Encoded protein: CASSKTNQGYEQYF.